Shown below are 7 T cell receptor beta chains from a single sample sequenced in a study of identical twins. TCRdb passed the 5' RACE reads through MiXCR, listing each CDR3 protein once. Counted here are some 440,000 distinct CDR3 sequences, 20% to 25% occurring once; the ten biggest clones make up 2.9%. The data were also submitted as part of a second study, on T cells expressing NK-cell markers.

Sequenced: CD4+ T cells sorted from blood. These receptors originate from a woman between 18 and 29 years old in good health.

The chain recombines TRBV24-1 with TRBJ2-2; D gene unclear. V lost 4 bases and J lost 7, with 3 bases in between. Looked up from germline, CDR1 is KGHDR and CDR2 is SFDVKD. The CDR3 has 11 amino acids. The CDR3 reads CATSDRGELFF. The CDR3 DNA sequence: TGTGCCACCAGTGACCGCGGGGAGCTGTTTTTT.

The rearrangement links TRBV6-1 to TRBJ1-4; 7 nucleotides line up with TRBD1. Germline trimming cut 6 bases from V and 8 bases from J; bases unmatched to any gene: 9. Germline V gene lookup returns CDR1 MNHNS and CDR2 SASEGT. The CDR3 contains 14 residues. The CDR3 sequence: CASRATGIFEKLFF. The CDR3 bases are TGTGCCAGCAGAGCGACAGGGATCTTCGAAAAACTGTTTTTT.

This clonotype was found a few times. The limits of the CDR3 on the DNA are not certain, so only TCRdb's listed CDR3 is given. The chain is built from TRBV12-3 or TRBV12-4 and TRBJ2-2. The CDR3 totals 12 residues, both ends included. The CDR3 loop reads CASSLLAGSCFF.

This clonotype was recorded a few times. The V call is TRBV20-1, the J call TRBJ2-3; the match to TRBD2 covers 7 bases. V trimming: 6 bases; J trimming: 2 bases; junction bases outside the gene matches: 8. The CDR3 is 14 residues long. Per germline, CDR1 DFQATT and CDR2 SNEGSKA (reference sequence). The CDR3 coding sequence is TGCAGTGCGAGCCCAGCGGGGCTCACAGATACGCAGTATTTT. Protein sequence: CSASPAGLTDTQYF.

The chain employs TRBV6-5 and TRBJ2-4, with D possibly being TRBD1 or TRBD2 (5 bases each). This CDR3 is built from 15 residues. From germline, CDR1 is MNHEY and CDR2 SVGAGI. V was clipped by 2 bases and J by 0 bases, with 8 bases between them. Written as DNA, the CDR3 is TGTGCCAGCAGTTACCCGGGGACAGCCAAAAACATTCAGTACTTC. The encoded protein is CASSYPGTAKNIQYF.

The chain uses TRBV19 and TRBJ2-7; D is perhaps TRBD1 (5 bases). Germline-derived CDR1 and CDR2 are LNHDA and SQIVND (reference sequence). The CDR3 totals 13 residues. Trimming took off 3 bases at V and 0 bases at J, with 6 bases between the two ends. For the CDR3, the DNA is TGTGCCAGTAGTATGGACATCTCCTACGAGCAGTACTTC. This sequence encodes CASSMDISYEQYF. Full variable domain (missing parts from reference TRBV19 and TRBJ2-7): DGGITQSPKYLFRKEGQNVTLSCEQNLNHDAMYWYRQDPGQGLRLIYYSQIVNDFQKGDIAEGYSVSREKKESFPLTVTSAQKNPTAFYLCASSMDISYEQYFGPGTRLTVT.

The J gene is TRBJ1-2, the V gene TRBV5-6; maybe TRBD1 (5 bases). CDR3 length: 13 residues. The ends were cut back, 2 bases at V and 8 bases at J, with 13 bases in the middle. The germline V gene encodes CDR1 SGHDT and CDR2 YYEEEE. CDR3 sequence reads: CASSFQGMGGYTF. CDR3 bases: TGTGCCAGCAGCTTCCAGGGTATGGGGGGCTACACCTTC.